Listed here is a single T cell receptor (beta chain). These data are taken from a study of blood T cell repertoires in COVID-19. Study-level background: Samples of COVID-19 (acute and convalescent) were obtained from the United States, Italy and Spain. PBMCs, B-cell-depleted T cells, or T cells provided the cDNA or gDNA that made up the material.

Authors' data handling: By means of reference gene primer amplification, nucleated cell counts were estimated. Repertoires were generated with immunoSEQ multiplex PCR, while TCRdb's copy carries only in-frame clones and drops some. V, J and clone size are taken as reported in that table, and D and trimming were inferred from the DNA itself. This table has about 110,000 clones, 83% appearing once. The CDR3 runs to 12 residues. J gave up 11 bases and V 5 bases, and 7 bases lay outside the gene matches. Sequenced material: peripheral blood. The chain recombines TRBV12-3 or TRBV12-4 with TRBJ1-1; 8 positions agree with TRBD1. The sequence came from a woman aged 60-70 years with acute or convalescent COVID-19. In DNA form, the CDR3 reads TGTGCCAGCAGTCGACGAGACAGGGGCGCTTTCTTT. Amino acids: CASSRRDRGAFF.